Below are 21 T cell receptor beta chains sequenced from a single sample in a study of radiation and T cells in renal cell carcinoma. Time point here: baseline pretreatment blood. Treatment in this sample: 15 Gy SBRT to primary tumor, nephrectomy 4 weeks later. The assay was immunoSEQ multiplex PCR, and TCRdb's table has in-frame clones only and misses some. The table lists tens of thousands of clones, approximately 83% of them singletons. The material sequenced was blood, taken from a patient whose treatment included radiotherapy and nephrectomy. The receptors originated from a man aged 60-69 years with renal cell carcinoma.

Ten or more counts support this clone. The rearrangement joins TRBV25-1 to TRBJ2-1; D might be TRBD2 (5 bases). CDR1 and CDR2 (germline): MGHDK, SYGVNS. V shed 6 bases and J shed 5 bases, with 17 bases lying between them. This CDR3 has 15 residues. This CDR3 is CASSPLRENDNEQFF. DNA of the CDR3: TGTGCCAGCAGCCCCCTCCGGGAAAACGACAATGAGCAGTTCTTC.

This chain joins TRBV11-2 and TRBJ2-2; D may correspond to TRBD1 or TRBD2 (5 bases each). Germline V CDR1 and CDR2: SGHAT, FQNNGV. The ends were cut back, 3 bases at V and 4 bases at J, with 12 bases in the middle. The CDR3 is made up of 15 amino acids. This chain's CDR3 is CASSFGGSGTGELFF. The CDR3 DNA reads TGTGCCAGCAGCTTTGGGGGTTCCGGCACCGGGGAGCTGTTTTTT.

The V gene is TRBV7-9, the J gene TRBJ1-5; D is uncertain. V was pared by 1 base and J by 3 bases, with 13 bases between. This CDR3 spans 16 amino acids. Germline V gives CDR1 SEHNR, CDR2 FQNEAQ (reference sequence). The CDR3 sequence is CASSLGSSPFNQPQHF. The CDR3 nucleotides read TGTGCCAGCAGCTTAGGGTCTTCCCCTTTCAATCAGCCCCAGCATTTT.

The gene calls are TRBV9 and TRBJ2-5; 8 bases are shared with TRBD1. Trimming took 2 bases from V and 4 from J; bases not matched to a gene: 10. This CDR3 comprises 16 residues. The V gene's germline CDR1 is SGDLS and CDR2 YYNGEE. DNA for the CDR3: TGTGCCAGCAGCGTGGGGACAGGAGGTGAGGCAGAGACCCAGTACTTC. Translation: CASSVGTGGEAETQYF.

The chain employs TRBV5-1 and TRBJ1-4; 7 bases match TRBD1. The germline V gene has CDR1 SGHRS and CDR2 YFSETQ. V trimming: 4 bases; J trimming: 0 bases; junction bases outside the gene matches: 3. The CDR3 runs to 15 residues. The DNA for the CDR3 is TGCGCCAGCAGCCCGGACAGGCCAACTAATGAAAAACTGTTTTTT. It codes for CASSPDRPTNEKLFF.

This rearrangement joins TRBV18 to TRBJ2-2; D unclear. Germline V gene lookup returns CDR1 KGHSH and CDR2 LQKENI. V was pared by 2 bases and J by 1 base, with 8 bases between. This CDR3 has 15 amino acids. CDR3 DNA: TGTGCCAGCTCACCATATACAGTGAACACCGGGGAGCTGTTTTTT. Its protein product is CASSPYTVNTGELFF.

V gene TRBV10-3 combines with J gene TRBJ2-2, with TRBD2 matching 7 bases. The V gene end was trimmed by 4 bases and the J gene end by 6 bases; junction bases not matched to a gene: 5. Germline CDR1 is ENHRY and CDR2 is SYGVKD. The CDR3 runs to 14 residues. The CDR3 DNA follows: TGTGCCATCAGTGGCGCTAGCGGTGCCGGGGAGCTGTTTTTT. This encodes CAISGASGAGELFF.

CDR3 sequence reads: CASSPGLAGGMETQYF. The CDR3, as DNA: TGTGCCAGCAGCCCCGGACTAGCGGGAGGGATGGAGACCCAGTACTTC. V is TRBV11-2 and J is TRBJ2-5, with TRBD2 matching over 15 bases. The ends lost 5 bases at V and 5 bases at J; junction bases unmatched: 6. Germline CDR1 SGHAT, CDR2 FQNNGV. This CDR3 has 16 residues.

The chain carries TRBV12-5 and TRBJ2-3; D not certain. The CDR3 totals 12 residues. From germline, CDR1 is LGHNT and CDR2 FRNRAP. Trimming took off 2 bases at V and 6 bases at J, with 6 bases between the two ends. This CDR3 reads CASGLTGDTQYF. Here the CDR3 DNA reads TGTGCTAGTGGTTTGACTGGGGATACGCAGTATTTT.

CDR3 bases: TGTGCCAGCAACCCTACTCGAGGGGGCACAGATACGCAGTATTTT. Translated: CASNPTRGGTDTQYF. The chain recombines TRBV6-6 with TRBJ2-3; D possibly uses TRBD1 or TRBD2 (5 bases each). The CDR3 spans 15 residues. Germline V gene sequence: CDR1 MNHNY, CDR2 SVGAGI (reference sequence). V lost 7 bases, J lost 1 base, and 15 bases lay in between.

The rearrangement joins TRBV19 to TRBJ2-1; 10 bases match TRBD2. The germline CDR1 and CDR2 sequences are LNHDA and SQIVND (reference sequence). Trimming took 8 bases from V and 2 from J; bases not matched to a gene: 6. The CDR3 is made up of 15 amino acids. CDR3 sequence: CASRGLAEAYNEQFF. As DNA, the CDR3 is TGTGCCAGTCGAGGACTAGCGGAGGCCTACAATGAGCAGTTCTTC.

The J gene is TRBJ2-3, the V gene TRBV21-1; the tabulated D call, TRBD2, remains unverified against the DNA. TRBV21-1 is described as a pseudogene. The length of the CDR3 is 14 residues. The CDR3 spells CARGVRWDMDTQYF. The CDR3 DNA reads TGTGCCAGGGGAGTCCGGTGGGATATGGATACGCAGTATTTT.

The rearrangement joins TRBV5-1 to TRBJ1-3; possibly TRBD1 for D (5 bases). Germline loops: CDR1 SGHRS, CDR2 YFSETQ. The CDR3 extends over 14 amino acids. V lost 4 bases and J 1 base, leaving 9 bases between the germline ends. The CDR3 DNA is TGCGCCAGCAGCCCGACAGTTTCTGGAAACACCATATATTTT. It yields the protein CASSPTVSGNTIYF.

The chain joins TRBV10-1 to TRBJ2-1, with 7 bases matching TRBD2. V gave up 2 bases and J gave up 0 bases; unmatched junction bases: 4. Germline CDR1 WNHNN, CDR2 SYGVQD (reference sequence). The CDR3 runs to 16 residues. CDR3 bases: TGCGCCAGCAGTGAGGGGCGGGAGAGCTCCTACAATGAGCAGTTCTTC. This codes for CASSEGRESSYNEQFF.

CDR3 in DNA: TGTGCCAGCAGTTTCAGGGGTCGCCACGAGCAGTACTTC. Its translation is CASSFRGRHEQYF. The chain has TRBV28 and TRBJ2-7, with a weak D call TRBD1 (6 bases). This CDR3 has 13 residues. Trimming cost V 3 bases and J 5 bases, with 11 bases left between them. Germline V gene lookup returns CDR1 MDHEN and CDR2 SYDVKM.

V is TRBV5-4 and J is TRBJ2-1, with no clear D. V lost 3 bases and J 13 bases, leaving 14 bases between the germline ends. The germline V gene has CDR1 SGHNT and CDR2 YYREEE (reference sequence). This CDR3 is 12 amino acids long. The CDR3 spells CASSSLGLEQFF. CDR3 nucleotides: TGTGCCAGCAGCTCTCTTGGGCTAGAACAGTTCTTC.

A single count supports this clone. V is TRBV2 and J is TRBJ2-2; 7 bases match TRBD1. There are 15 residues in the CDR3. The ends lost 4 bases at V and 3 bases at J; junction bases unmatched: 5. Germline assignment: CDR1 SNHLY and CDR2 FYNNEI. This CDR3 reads CASSARGPDTGELFF. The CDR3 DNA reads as TGTGCCAGCAGTGCTAGGGGGCCGGACACCGGGGAGCTGTTTTTT.

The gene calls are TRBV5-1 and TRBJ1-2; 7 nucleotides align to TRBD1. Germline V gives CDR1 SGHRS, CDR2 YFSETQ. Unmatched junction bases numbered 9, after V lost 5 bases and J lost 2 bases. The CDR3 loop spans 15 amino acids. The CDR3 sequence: CASSNTGVINYGYTF. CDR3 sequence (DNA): TGCGCCAGCAGTAATACAGGGGTAATCAACTATGGCTACACCTTC.

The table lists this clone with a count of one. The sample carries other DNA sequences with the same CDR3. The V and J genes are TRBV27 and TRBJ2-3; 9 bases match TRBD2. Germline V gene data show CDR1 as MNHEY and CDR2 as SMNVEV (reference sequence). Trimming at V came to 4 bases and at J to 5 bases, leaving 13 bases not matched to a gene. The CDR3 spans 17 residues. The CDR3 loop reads CASSSPGLAGEKDTQYF. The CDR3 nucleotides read TGTGCCAGCAGTTCGCCGGGACTAGCTGGAGAAAAAGATACGCAGTATTTT.

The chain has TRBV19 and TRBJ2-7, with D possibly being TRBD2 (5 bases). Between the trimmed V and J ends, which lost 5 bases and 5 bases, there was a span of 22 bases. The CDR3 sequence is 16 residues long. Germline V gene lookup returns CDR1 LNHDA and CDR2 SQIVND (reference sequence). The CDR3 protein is CASSLNGNLLANEQYF. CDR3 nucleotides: TGTGCCAGTAGTCTCAACGGGAACCTACTTGCCAACGAGCAGTACTTC.

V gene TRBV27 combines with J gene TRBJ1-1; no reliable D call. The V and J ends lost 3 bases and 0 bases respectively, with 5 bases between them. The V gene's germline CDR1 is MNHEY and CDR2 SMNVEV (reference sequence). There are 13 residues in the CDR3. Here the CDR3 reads CASSLGLNTEAFF. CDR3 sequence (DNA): TGTGCCAGCAGTTTGGGATTGAACACTGAAGCTTTCTTT.